Following are 25 T cell receptor beta chains from one sample sequenced in a study of shared clonotypes between healthy human individuals. Profiled with immunoSEQ multiplex PCR; TCRdb holds only in-frame clones, not every one. The repertoire consists of roughly 2.5 million clones, with approximately 92% occurring once and the leading ten covering over 0.12%. Input material: naive CD4+ T cells sorted from blood. Subset reported: CD45RA+ positively selected. The receptors were sampled from a man in his late teens or twenties in good health.

The rearrangement uses TRBV12-5 and TRBJ1-1, with no clear D. The CDR3 has 17 residues. Germline CDR1 LGHNT, CDR2 FRNRAP. The V end was cut by 2 bases, the J end by 0 bases, with 16 bases between. CDR3 residues: CASGLSPTGGMNTEAFF. DNA of the CDR3: TGTGCTAGTGGTTTGTCCCCCACGGGAGGAATGAACACTGAAGCTTTCTTT.

This chain joins TRBV27 and TRBJ2-1; perhaps D is TRBD1 or TRBD2 (5 bases each). Trimming shortened V by 3 bases and J by 4 bases, and 10 bases separated the two germline ends. This CDR3 has 14 amino acids. Germline CDR1 and CDR2: MNHEY and SMNVEV (reference sequence). The CDR3 nucleotides are TGTGCCAGCAGTTTTGGGACCTTATACAATGAGCAGTTCTTC. It encodes CASSFGTLYNEQFF.

The rearrangement joins TRBV5-1 to TRBJ2-2, with D possibly being TRBD1 or TRBD2 (5 bases each). The CDR3 consists of 14 residues. Germline CDR1 is SGHRS and CDR2 is YFSETQ. V was clipped by 6 bases and J by 1 base, with 10 bases between them. The CDR3 bases are TGCGCCAGCATTTGGGGACGGAACACCGGGGAGCTGTTTTTT. The encoded protein is CASIWGRNTGELFF.

This rearrangement joins TRBV18 to TRBJ2-7; possible D gene TRBD1, 5 bases. Looked up from germline, CDR1 is KGHSH and CDR2 is LQKENI. Trimming took off 5 bases at V and 0 bases at J, with 14 bases between the two ends. The CDR3 runs to 15 residues. This CDR3 reads CASSATVQGSYEQYF. The CDR3 DNA reads as TGTGCCAGCTCAGCGACAGTGCAGGGCTCCTACGAGCAGTACTTC.

The rearrangement links TRBV5-1 to TRBJ1-1; D uncertain. The length of the CDR3 is 14 residues. V lost 0 bases and J 1 base, leaving 7 bases between the germline ends. CDR1 SGHRS and CDR2 YFSETQ come from the germline V gene. The chain's CDR3 is CASSLAPQNTEAFF. CDR3 nucleotide sequence: TGCGCCAGCAGCTTGGCCCCGCAGAACACTGAAGCTTTCTTT.

V usage is TRBV10-2 and J usage is TRBJ1-1, with 9 bases fitting TRBD1. The germline V gene has CDR1 WSHSY and CDR2 SAAADI. This CDR3 is 14 amino acids long. V trimming: 7 bases; J trimming: 4 bases; junction bases outside the gene matches: 7. The DNA of the CDR3 is TGCGCCAGCACCCGAGCGGGACAGGGCACTGAAGCTTTCTTT. It encodes CASTRAGQGTEAFF.

This chain connects TRBV19 to TRBJ2-3; TRBD2 agrees at 10 bases. Trimming took 3 bases from V and 9 from J; bases not matched to a gene: 12. CDR3 length: 16 amino acids. Germline CDR1 reads LNHDA; CDR2 reads SQIVND (reference sequence). The CDR3 bases are TGTGCCAGTAGTATCGGGAGCGGGAGGGCCGAAGAGACGCAGTATTTT. Translation: CASSIGSGRAEETQYF. The full variable domain, in which reference TRBV19 and TRBJ2-3 provide the parts outside the CDR3, is DGGITQSPKYLFRKEGQNVTLSCEQNLNHDAMYWYRQDPGQGLRLIYYSQIVNDFQKGDIAEGYSVSREKKESFPLTVTSAQKNPTAFYLCASSIGSGRAEETQYFGPGTRLTVL.

V usage is TRBV9 and J usage is TRBJ1-5; 8 bases match TRBD1. Trimming took 5 bases from V and 6 from J; bases not matched to a gene: 7. CDR1 is SGDLS and CDR2 is YYNGEE in the germline V gene. This CDR3 contains 14 residues. The CDR3 loop is CASSLGQGGQPQHF. In DNA, the CDR3 is TGTGCCAGCAGTCTCGGACAGGGTGGTCAGCCCCAGCATTTT.

V usage is TRBV7-3 and J usage is TRBJ1-6; 7 bases are shared with TRBD1. Germline values: CDR1 SGHTA, CDR2 FQGTGA. Losses at the gene ends were 5 bases for V and 1 base for J; bases not matched to a gene: 20. The CDR3 runs 21 residues. The CDR3 spells CASSPGEGASTVSSYNSPLHF. CDR3 coding DNA: TGTGCCAGCAGCCCAGGAGAGGGGGCCTCCACCGTCTCTTCCTATAATTCACCCCTCCACTTT.

J is TRBJ2-7 and V is TRBV29-1; D ambiguous. CDR1 and CDR2 from the germline V gene are SQVTM and ANQGSEA. V was trimmed by 2 bases and J by 0 bases, leaving 5 bases between them. The CDR3 totals 12 residues. The CDR3 sequence: CSVEHNSYEQYF. As DNA, the CDR3 is TGCAGCGTTGAACACAACTCCTACGAGCAGTACTTC.

The chain recombines TRBV11-2 with TRBJ2-7, with a tentative D call TRBD2 (6 bases). Germline V gene lookup returns CDR1 SGHAT and CDR2 FQNNGV. V was trimmed by 4 bases and J by 3 bases, leaving 22 bases between them. The CDR3 consists of 17 residues. CDR3 sequence: CASSSLGIGGADYEQYF. The CDR3 DNA reads as TGTGCCAGCAGCTCCCTAGGCATCGGCGGGGCAGACTACGAGCAGTACTTC.

This chain links TRBV9 with TRBJ1-1; D is perhaps TRBD1 (6 bases). V was clipped by 0 bases and J by 1 base, with 10 bases between them. Germline CDR1 reads SGDLS; CDR2 reads YYNGEE. The CDR3 covers 15 residues. CDR3 in amino acids: CASSVAMTGNTEAFF. In DNA form, the CDR3 reads TGTGCCAGCAGCGTAGCCATGACAGGGAACACTGAAGCTTTCTTT.

This rearrangement joins TRBV18 to TRBJ1-4, with D tentatively TRBD1 (6 bases). Germline lookup yields CDR1 KGHSH and CDR2 LQKENI. V lost 2 bases, J lost 7 bases, and 14 bases lay in between. The CDR3 is 15 amino acids. The chain's CDR3 is CASSPRGGDTEKLFF. For the CDR3, the DNA is TGTGCCAGCTCACCAAGGGGAGGGGACACTGAAAAACTGTTTTTT.

The chain uses TRBV5-8 and TRBJ2-3; 9 bases agree with TRBD2. The CDR3 spans 15 residues. The germline gives CDR1 SGHTS, CDR2 YDEGEE. After removal of 7 bases from V and 5 bases from J, the junction contained 11 bases not matched to a gene. The CDR3 nucleotides are TGTGCCAGCTCCTTGCAGGTAGCGGGAGAAGATACGCAGTATTTT. It encodes CASSLQVAGEDTQYF.

V and J are TRBV6-1 and TRBJ2-7, with 12 positions matching TRBD1. V was clipped by 7 bases and J by 7 bases; unmatched bases: 11. The CDR3 has 15 amino acids. In germline, CDR1 is MNHNS, CDR2 SASEGT. In nucleotides, the CDR3 is TGTGCCAGCATACCTCGGGACAGGGGGCTGGGTGAGCAGTACTTC. Its protein product is CASIPRDRGLGEQYF.

The V and J genes are TRBV7-9 and TRBJ2-5, with TRBD1 as a possible D gene (6 bases). Trimming pared 3 bases from V and 0 bases from J, leaving 11 bases between. In germline, CDR1 is SEHNR, CDR2 FQNEAQ (reference sequence). The CDR3 spans 15 residues. The CDR3, as DNA: TGTGCCAGCAGCTTTGGGGGCCTGTACCAAGAGACCCAGTACTTC. Translating it yields CASSFGGLYQETQYF.

V is TRBV6-1 and J is TRBJ1-1; 10 bases are shared with TRBD1. Trimming removed 4 bases from V and 11 bases from J; junction bases left unmatched: 10. CDR1 is MNHNS, CDR2 SASEGT, per germline. The CDR3 consists of 14 residues. The CDR3 is CASSGGQGGKDAFF. The CDR3 DNA is TGTGCCAGCAGTGGAGGACAGGGGGGAAAAGACGCTTTCTTT.

This chain links TRBV7-3 with TRBJ2-1; tentative D call: TRBD1 (5 bases). Trimming removed 5 bases from V and 8 bases from J, with 13 bases in between. The germline V gene encodes CDR1 SGHTA and CDR2 FQGTGA. The CDR3 contains 13 residues. For the CDR3, the DNA is TGTGCCAGCAGCCTCCAGGGTTGGGATGAGCAGTTCTTC. The encoded protein is CASSLQGWDEQFF.

The chain carries TRBV5-1 and TRBJ2-1, with TRBD1 as a possible D gene (6 bases). Germline V lookup: CDR1 SGHRS, CDR2 YFSETQ. Trimming cost V 4 bases and J 7 bases, with 12 bases left between them. This CDR3 region has 13 residues. The CDR3 is CASSGGLRNEQFF. CDR3 DNA: TGCGCCAGCAGCGGGGGCCTAAGGAATGAGCAGTTCTTC.

The chain joins TRBV15 to TRBJ2-3; the D gene is possibly TRBD2 (5 bases). The CDR3 is 15 residues long. The V end was cut by 7 bases, the J end by 3 bases, with 17 bases between. Germline lookup yields CDR1 LNHNV and CDR2 YYDKDF (reference sequence). The DNA for the CDR3 is TGTGCCACCATCCCGGGATTAGGGAAAACAGATACGCAGTATTTT. Amino acids: CATIPGLGKTDTQYF.

The genes are TRBV9 and TRBJ2-2; no reliable D call. The V and J ends lost 4 bases and 6 bases respectively, with 13 bases between them. This CDR3 comprises 14 residues. CDR1 and CDR2 from the germline V gene are SGDLS and YYNGEE. This CDR3 reads CASSRTPPPGELFF. The CDR3 bases are TGTGCCAGCAGCCGGACCCCTCCCCCCGGGGAGCTGTTTTTT.

The chain is built from TRBV2 and TRBJ2-1, with unresolved D. The V end lost 5 bases, the J end lost 0 bases, and 11 bases lay between the germline ends. CDR3 length equals 15 residues. Germline CDR1 reads SNHLY; CDR2 reads FYNNEI. The CDR3 bases are TGTGCCAGCAGTCGACTCCGCTTCTCCTACAATGAGCAGTTCTTC. Amino acids: CASSRLRFSYNEQFF.

This chain links TRBV27 with TRBJ2-2, with 12 bases aligning to TRBD1. The CDR3 is 15 residues long. Germline V lookup: CDR1 MNHEY, CDR2 SMNVEV (reference sequence). V trimming: 4 bases; J trimming: 6 bases; junction bases outside the gene matches: 3. The CDR3 reads CASSWGQGAAGELFF. As DNA, the CDR3 is TGTGCCAGCAGTTGGGGACAGGGGGCGGCCGGGGAGCTGTTTTTT.

V and J are TRBV2 and TRBJ1-2; unclear D gene. Germline CDR1 reads SNHLY; CDR2 reads FYNNEI. V lost 7 bases and J 8 bases, leaving 23 bases between the germline ends. This CDR3 has 15 amino acids. This CDR3 is CASTVQQVSSGGYTF. The CDR3 nucleotides are TGTGCCAGCACTGTTCAACAAGTCTCGTCGGGCGGCTACACCTTC. Full variable domain (remainder filled in from reference TRBV2 and TRBJ1-2): EPEVTQTPSHQVTQMGQEVILRCVPISNHLYFYWYRQILGQKVEFLVSFYNNEISEKSEIFDDQFSVERPDGSNFTLKIRSTKLEDSAMYFCASTVQQVSSGGYTFGSGTRLTVV.

J is TRBJ2-7 and V is TRBV12-5; 7 positions agree with TRBD1. The germline gives CDR1 LGHNT, CDR2 FRNRAP. The CDR3 is 14 amino acids. The V segment lost 6 bases and the J segment 8 bases; nucleotides outside the gene matches: 13. CDR3 region: CASGTTGTGSKQYF. The CDR3 DNA follows: TGTGCTAGTGGCACGACAGGGACGGGGAGTAAGCAGTACTTC.